This T cell receptor beta chain was captured by sequencing in a study of cytomegalovirus exposure and HLA in healthy donors. A multiplex PCR was run with 60 Vbeta primers and 13 Jbeta primers. Per the authors' pipeline: An analysis performed later counted about 80 million unique TCR beta chains (around 11 million of them shared). This table comes from immunoSEQ multiplex PCR, and its TCRdb copy is limited to in-frame clones, with some not included. For V, J and clone size, that table is used; D and trimming come from the DNA. This table has 100,000 to 150,000 clones, approximately 75% appearing once. Germline CDR1 reads GTSNPN; CDR2 reads SVGIG (reference sequence). The V gene lost 5 bases and the J gene lost 4 bases, with 12 bases spanning the gap. The CDR3 is made up of 13 amino acids. Comments on this clone: Its specificity is not known.

Study-wide results and caveats: A link between a missense DCLRE1C variant and TCR beta V- and J-gene trimming emerged from a later analysis. The productive fraction for most TCR beta V segments was about 87% or about 30% in an earlier analysis.

Sequenced: PBMCs. The gene calls are TRBV30 and TRBJ2-1; weak D call: TRBD1 (6 bases). This receptor was identified in a man aged 30-40 years in good health and CMV-seronegative. This CDR3 is CAWGPDSYNEQFF. For the CDR3, the DNA is TGTGCCTGGGGGCCGGACAGTTACAATGAGCAGTTCTTC.